This TCR beta chain is from a study of blood T cell repertoires in COVID-19. Method: immunoSEQ multiplex PCR; TCRdb's copy keeps in-frame clones and lacks some. The table has 200,000 to 250,000 clones, under 85% seen once. The Seattle patients joined while their infection was active and were tracked longitudinally afterward. The sample holds one count of this clone. The germline V gene has CDR1 MNHEY and CDR2 SMNVEV (reference sequence). The CDR3 sequence is 18 residues long. Trimming removed 6 bases from V and 2 bases from J; junction bases left unmatched: 16. The sequencing input was peripheral blood. This chain uses TRBV27 with TRBJ1-5, with TRBD1 matching over 7 bases. The clonotype originates from a young woman with COVID-19, enrolled during active disease. The CDR3 nucleotides are TGTGCCAGCAGCTCGAGGGGGCACCCCGGGTTGGGCAATCAGCCCCAGCATTTT. Encoded protein: CASSSRGHPGLGNQPQHF.